This T cell receptor (beta chain) was observed in a study of T cells in localized non-small cell lung cancer. General study points: A median of approximately 54 clones ranked among the top 100 in tumor appeared in adjacent lung. Clonality peaked in uninvolved adjacent lung rather than tumor. The tumor had only one region sequenced, so heterogeneity remains possible. The study linked higher blood T cell density to longer overall survival.

Some clones are missing from TCRdb's copy, which holds only in-frame ones; the method was immunoSEQ multiplex PCR. The sample contains tens of thousands of clones, around 83% of which appear only once. V was clipped by 4 bases and J by 0 bases, with 9 bases between them. In germline, CDR1 is ENHRY, CDR2 SYGVKD. The CDR3 spans 15 residues. Remarks on this clone: The antigen is undetermined.

The V and J genes are TRBV10-3 and TRBJ2-2, with no clear D. The TCR sequence derives from a female donor aged 60 or older with stage II squamous cell lung carcinoma. The sample in question was peripheral blood, obtained before any cancer treatment. The CDR3 nucleotides are TGTGCCATCAGTGCCAGCGTAGCGAACACCGGGGAGCTGTTTTTT. Its protein is CAISASVANTGELFF.